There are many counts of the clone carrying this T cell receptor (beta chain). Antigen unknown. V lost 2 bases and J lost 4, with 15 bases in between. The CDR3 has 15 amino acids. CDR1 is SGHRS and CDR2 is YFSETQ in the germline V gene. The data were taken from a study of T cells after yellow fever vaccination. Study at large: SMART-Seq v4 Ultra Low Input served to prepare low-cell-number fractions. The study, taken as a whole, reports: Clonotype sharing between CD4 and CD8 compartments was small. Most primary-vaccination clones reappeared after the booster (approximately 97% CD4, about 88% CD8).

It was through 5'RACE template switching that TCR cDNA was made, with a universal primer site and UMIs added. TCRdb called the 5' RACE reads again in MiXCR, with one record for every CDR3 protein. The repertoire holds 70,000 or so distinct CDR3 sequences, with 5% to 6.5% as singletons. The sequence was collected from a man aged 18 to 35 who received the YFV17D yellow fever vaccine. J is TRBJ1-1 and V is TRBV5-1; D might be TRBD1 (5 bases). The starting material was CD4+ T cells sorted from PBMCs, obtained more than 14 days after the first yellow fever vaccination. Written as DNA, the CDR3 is TGCGCCAGCAGCTTAGCCGGGACTACCGGCACTGAAGCTTTCTTT. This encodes CASSLAGTTGTEAFF.